Here is one TCR beta chain with its context. Antigen specificity is unknown. J lost 7 bases, V lost 3 bases, and 6 bases had no gene match. The CDR3 spans 13 residues. Germline loops: CDR1 WNHNN, CDR2 SYGVQD (reference sequence). Investigators isolated RNA and reverse transcribed it into cDNA to act as the sequencing template. Data came from immunoSEQ multiplex PCR; TCRdb stores just in-frame clones and leaves some out. This repertoire shows around 200,000 clones, roughly 64% found once; its top ten account for around 12%. The data originate from a study of CD8+ T cells in alopecia areata. Looking at the study overall: The drug, tofacitinib, lasted 6 to 18 months, followed by 6 months off drug. General study results and limits: With patients, TCR sharing proved less clear than in mice, a difference possibly related to HLA.

The treatment was: oral pan-JAK inhibitor, 5-10 mg twice daily. The sample here was CD8+ T cells sorted from blood, taken at week 24, from a patient treated with tofacitinib. This sequence originates from a human donor with alopecia areata. This chain connects TRBV10-1 to TRBJ2-7; 7 bases align to TRBD1. The CDR3: CASSDARGKEQYF. In nucleotides, the CDR3 is TGCGCCAGCAGTGACGCCAGGGGGAAGGAGCAGTACTTC.